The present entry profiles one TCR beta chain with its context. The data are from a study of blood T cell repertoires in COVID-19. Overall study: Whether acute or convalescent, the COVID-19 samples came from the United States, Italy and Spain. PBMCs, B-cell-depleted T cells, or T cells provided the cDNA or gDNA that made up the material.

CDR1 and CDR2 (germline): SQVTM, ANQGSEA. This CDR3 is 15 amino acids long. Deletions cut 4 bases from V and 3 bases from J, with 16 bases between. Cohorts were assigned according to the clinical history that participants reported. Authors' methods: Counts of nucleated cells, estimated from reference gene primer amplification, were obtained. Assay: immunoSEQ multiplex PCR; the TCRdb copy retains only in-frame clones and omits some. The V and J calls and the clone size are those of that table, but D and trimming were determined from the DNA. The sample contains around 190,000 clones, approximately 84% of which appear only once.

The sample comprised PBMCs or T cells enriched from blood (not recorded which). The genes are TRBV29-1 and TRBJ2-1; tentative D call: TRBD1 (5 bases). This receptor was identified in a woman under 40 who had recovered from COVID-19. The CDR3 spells CSVASRLGDYNEQFF. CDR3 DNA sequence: TGCAGCGTTGCCTCTCGGCTAGGGGACTACAATGAGCAGTTCTTC.